Each of the 22 T cell receptor beta chains below was sequenced from the same sample in a study of T cell repertoires in cytomegalovirus infection. Antigens of these TCRs are unknown. TCRdb itself ran the reads through MiXCR, one entry per CDR3 protein. Counted here are some 500,000 distinct CDR3 sequences, 40% occurring once; the ten biggest clones make up about 48%. This sample comprised cultured PBMCs, obtained from culture after CMV antigen stimulation. The receptors derive from a human donor in good health (CMV status not recorded). Some clones in this sample may be carry-over from other donors' samples.

The chain couples TRBV5-5 to TRBJ1-5; D is perhaps TRBD1 (6 bases). The CDR3 spans 14 residues. CDR1 is SGHKS, CDR2 YYEKEE, per germline (reference sequence). Trimming took 2 bases from V and 7 from J, leaving 13 bases between them. CDR3 sequence: CASSLQGRGQPQHF. The DNA for the CDR3 is TGTGCCAGCAGCTTACAGGGCAGGGGACAGCCCCAGCATTTT.

This clonotype was recorded a few times. The rearrangement joins TRBV6-5 to TRBJ1-4; D is unclear. Trimming cost V 7 bases and J 8 bases, with 17 bases left between them. Germline-derived CDR1 and CDR2 are MNHEY and SVGAGI. The CDR3 runs 14 residues. In DNA form, the CDR3 reads TGTGCCAGCAAACTTCACTTAAGGAAGGAAAAACTGTTTTTT. Protein product: CASKLHLRKEKLFF.

A few counts support this clonotype. The gene calls are TRBV7-9 and TRBJ2-1; no clear D gene. Germline V gene data show CDR1 as SEHNR and CDR2 as FQNEAQ (reference sequence). Trimming took off 5 bases at V and 0 bases at J, with 23 bases between the two ends. The CDR3 contains 19 residues. CDR3 sequence: CASSNLAVGMSISYNEQFF. In nucleotides, the CDR3 is TGTGCCAGCAGCAATTTGGCAGTCGGTATGTCGATCTCCTACAATGAGCAGTTCTTC. The full variable domain, in which reference TRBV7-9 and TRBJ2-1 provide the parts outside the CDR3, is DTGVSQNPRHKITKRGQNVTFRCDPISEHNRLYWYRQTLGQGPEFLTYFQNEAQLEKSRLLSDRFSAERPKGSFSTLEIQRTEQGDSAMYLCASSNLAVGMSISYNEQFFGPGTRLTVL.

The genes are TRBV7-2 and TRBJ2-3, with no clear D. The germline CDR1 and CDR2 sequences are SGHTA and FQGNSA. This CDR3 contains 13 residues. Trimming took 3 bases from V and 7 from J, leaving 11 bases between them. CDR3 protein: CASSLGPLNTQYF. For the CDR3, the DNA is TGTGCCAGCAGCTTGGGCCCCCTGAATACGCAGTATTTT.

This sequence joins TRBV7-6 and TRBJ2-1; no definite D call. V dropped 5 bases and J dropped 5 bases, with 13 bases sitting between them. The CDR3 is made up of 14 amino acids. Germline CDR1 SGHVS, CDR2 FNYEAQ. This chain's CDR3 is CASSPSGIDNEQFF. DNA for the CDR3: TGTGCCAGCAGCCCCAGTGGGATCGACAATGAGCAGTTCTTC.

This clonotype was observed once. The genes are TRBV7-9 and TRBJ2-7; 8 bases align to TRBD2. J was trimmed by 6 bases and V by 5 bases; bases with no gene match: 12. The CDR3 runs 15 residues. Looked up from germline, CDR1 is SEHNR and CDR2 is FQNEAQ (reference sequence). Here the CDR3 reads CASSLGRGAMVEQYF. The CDR3, as DNA: TGTGCCAGCAGCCTGGGGCGGGGGGCTATGGTCGAGCAGTACTTC.

The chain recombines TRBV19 with TRBJ2-2, with D hard to call. From germline, CDR1 is LNHDA and CDR2 SQIVND (reference sequence). Trimming shortened V by 0 bases and J by 4 bases, and 12 bases separated the two germline ends. There are 16 residues in the CDR3. CDR3 protein: CASSIDGLRSTGELFF. DNA for the CDR3: TGTGCCAGTAGTATAGACGGCCTGAGGAGCACCGGGGAGCTGTTTTTT.

The rearrangement links TRBV7-2 to TRBJ2-7, with 8 bases that match TRBD2. The CDR3 extends over 14 amino acids. V lost 3 bases and J lost 4; bases outside the gene matches: 5. CDR1 and CDR2 from the germline V gene are SGHTA and FQGNSA. CDR3 nucleotide sequence: TGTGCCAGCAGCTTGACGGCGGGGGGTTACGAGCAGTACTTC. The encoded protein is CASSLTAGGYEQYF.

The chain links TRBV7-2 to TRBJ2-3, with 7 bases fitting TRBD2. The CDR3 is 16 amino acids. J was trimmed by 3 bases and V by 3 bases; bases with no gene match: 9. The germline V gene encodes CDR1 SGHTA and CDR2 FQGNSA. The CDR3 coding sequence is TGTGCCAGCAGCTTCATGCCCAGCGGGGCAACAGATACGCAGTATTTT. Translating it yields CASSFMPSGATDTQYF.

Concerning this clonotype itself: A read error may account for a junction end that differs from germline. The gene calls are TRBV4-1 and TRBJ2-7; 10 bases are shared with TRBD1. Germline V gives CDR1 MGHRA, CDR2 YSYEKL. The CDR3 consists of 16 residues. The CDR3 bases are TGCGCCAGCAGCCAATCCGAGGACAGGGGGGCCTACGAGCAATACTTC. This sequence encodes CASSQSEDRGAYEQYF.

V is TRBV3-1 and J is TRBJ2-1, with TRBD2 matching over 9 bases. V lost 1 base, J lost 6 bases, and 13 bases stayed unmatched. Germline V gene lookup returns CDR1 LGHDT and CDR2 YNNKEL (reference sequence). The CDR3 spans 18 residues. CDR3 bases: TGTGCCAGCAGCCAAGCAATGGGGCGGGGGGGCCTCGGCAATGAGCAGTTCTTC. Protein sequence: CASSQAMGRGGLGNEQFF.

The CDR3 DNA reads TGTGCCAGCAGCCCCCAAGGGGCGGGGGGGCCACATGAGCAGTTCTTC. It is translated as CASSPQGAGGPHEQFF. This sequence joins TRBV7-2 and TRBJ2-1, with TRBD2 matching 9 bases. Unmatched junction bases numbered 13, after V lost 5 bases and J lost 8 bases. CDR1 is SGHTA and CDR2 is FQGNSA in the germline V gene. The CDR3 runs 16 residues.

The chain uses TRBV5-6 and TRBJ2-7; D uncertain. The V end lost 0 bases, the J end lost 7 bases, and 14 bases lay between the germline ends. This CDR3 is 14 amino acids long. CDR1 is SGHDT, CDR2 YYEEEE, per germline. CDR3 in amino acids: CASSLDQPWGEQYF. CDR3 DNA sequence: TGTGCCAGCAGCTTGGACCAACCTTGGGGTGAGCAGTACTTC.

The genes are TRBV12-3 or TRBV12-4 and TRBJ2-1, with D perhaps matching TRBD2 (6 bases). The CDR3 consists of 13 residues. V was shortened by 3 bases and J by 11 bases, with 14 bases between the two germline ends. The CDR3, as DNA: TGTGCCAGCAGTTTCCTAGCGAGCGGGCAGCAGTTCTTC. It codes for CASSFLASGQQFF.

This chain connects TRBV24-1 to TRBJ2-1, with TRBD1 identical over 8 bases. The V gene's germline CDR1 is KGHDR and CDR2 SFDVKD. The CDR3 contains 15 residues. V gave up 4 bases and J gave up 4 bases; unmatched junction bases: 5. The CDR3 nucleotides are TGTGCCACCAGTGACCCACGGACAGGGTACAATGAGCAGTTCTTC. Protein sequence: CATSDPRTGYNEQFF.

The chain employs TRBV5-1 and TRBJ1-2; a possible D gene is TRBD1 (6 bases). The CDR3 consists of 17 residues. V was clipped by 2 bases and J by 8 bases, with 25 bases between them. The germline CDR1 and CDR2 sequences are SGHRS and YFSETQ. The CDR3 DNA follows: TGCGCCAGCAGCTTCGCCTACCGGGACCAGGGGCCTGGGGGCTACACCTTC. Translation: CASSFAYRDQGPGGYTF.

The chain employs TRBV7-8 and TRBJ1-3; D possibly corresponds to TRBD1 (6 bases). Per germline, CDR1 SGHVS and CDR2 FQNEAQ. CDR3 size: 15 residues. Trimming took 5 bases from V and 3 from J, leaving 14 bases between them. CDR3 in amino acids: CASSENRVRGNTIYF. In nucleotides, the CDR3 is TGTGCCAGCAGCGAAAACAGGGTTCGTGGAAACACCATATATTTT.

This clonotype was detected a few times. V usage is TRBV12-3 or TRBV12-4 and J usage is TRBJ2-3, with D possibly TRBD2 on 7 matching bases. The CDR3 spans 13 residues. Trimming stripped 10 bases from V and 0 bases from J, with 11 bases between. DNA of the CDR3: TGTGCCAAGCGGGACACAAGCACAGATACGCAGTATTTT. Its translation: CAKRDTSTDTQYF.

The CDR3 DNA reads as TGTGCCAGCAGTCGGGGACTAGCGGGAGCGAACACCGGGGAGCTGTTTTTT. It encodes CASSRGLAGANTGELFF. The J gene is TRBJ2-2, the V gene TRBV6-2 or TRBV6-3, with 14 nucleotides matching TRBD2. The CDR3 consists of 17 residues. J was trimmed by 0 bases and V by 5 bases; bases with no gene match: 2. The germline CDR1 and CDR2 sequences are MNHEY and SVGEGT.

V usage is TRBV11-2 and J usage is TRBJ1-1, with 9 bases lining up with TRBD1. From germline, CDR1 is SGHAT and CDR2 FQNNGV. The CDR3 extends over 15 amino acids. The trim removed 4 bases at V and 5 bases at J, leaving 8 bases unmatched. The CDR3 protein is CASSSPGTGKTEAFF. DNA for the CDR3: TGTGCCAGCAGCTCCCCCGGGACAGGGAAGACTGAAGCTTTCTTT.

This clonotype appeared a few times. The rearrangement joins TRBV4-1 to TRBJ2-7; no clear D gene. In germline, CDR1 is MGHRA, CDR2 YSYEKL. V dropped 2 bases and J dropped 2 bases, with 13 bases sitting between them. The CDR3 consists of 15 residues. CDR3 region: CASSQRAFLAYEQYF. In nucleotides, the CDR3 is TGCGCCAGCAGCCAACGCGCTTTCTTGGCCTACGAGCAGTACTTC.

This clonotype showed up just a few times. The gene calls are TRBV12-3 or TRBV12-4 and TRBJ1-2; weak D call: TRBD1 (6 bases). Trimming took 4 bases from V and 4 from J, leaving 10 bases between them. The CDR3 contains 13 residues. In nucleotides, the CDR3 is TGTGCCAGCAGTTCACAGGGTGGCTATGGCTACACCTTC. Translated, it gives CASSSQGGYGYTF.